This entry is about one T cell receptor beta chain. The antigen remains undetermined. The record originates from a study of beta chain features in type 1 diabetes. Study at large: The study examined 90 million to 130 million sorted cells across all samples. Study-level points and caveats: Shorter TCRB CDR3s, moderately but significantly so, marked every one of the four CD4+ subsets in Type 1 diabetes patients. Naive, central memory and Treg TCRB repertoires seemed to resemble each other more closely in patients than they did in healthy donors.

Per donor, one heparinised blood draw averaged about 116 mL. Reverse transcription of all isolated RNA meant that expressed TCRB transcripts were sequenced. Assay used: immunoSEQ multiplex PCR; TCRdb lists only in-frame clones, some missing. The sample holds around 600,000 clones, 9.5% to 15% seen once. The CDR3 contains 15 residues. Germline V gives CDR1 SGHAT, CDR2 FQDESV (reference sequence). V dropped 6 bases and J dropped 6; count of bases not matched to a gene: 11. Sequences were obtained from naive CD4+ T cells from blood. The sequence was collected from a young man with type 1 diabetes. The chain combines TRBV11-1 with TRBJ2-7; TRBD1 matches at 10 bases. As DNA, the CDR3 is TGTGCCAGCAGTGGGGCCGGGACAGGGGCATCCGAGCAGTACTTC. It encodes CASSGAGTGASEQYF.